This entry is about one TCR beta chain. The CDR3 totals 16 residues. Germline values: CDR1 SGDLS, CDR2 YYNGEE. V dropped 0 bases and J dropped 1; count of bases not matched to a gene: 1. The sample belongs to a study of blood T cell repertoires in COVID-19. Only in-frame clones appear in the TCRdb table, and some are missing; sequencing was by immunoSEQ multiplex PCR. This table holds some 200,000 clones, around 82% found once. The specimen was peripheral blood. This chain joins TRBV9 and TRBJ2-2; 9 nucleotides agree with TRBD2. The sequence was obtained from a human donor with acute or convalescent COVID-19. The donor label of this sample is uncertain. As DNA, the CDR3 is TGTGCCAGCAGCGTAGTTAGCGGGGGGAACACCGGGGAGCTGTTTTTT. It specifies CASSVVSGGNTGELFF. The variable domain in full, with the rest retrieved from reference TRBV9 and TRBJ2-2, is DSGVTQTPKHLITATGQRVTLRCSPRSGDLSVYWYQQSLDQGLQFLIQYYNGEERAKGNILERFSAQQFPDLHSELNLSSLELGDSALYFCASSVVSGGNTGELFFGEGSRLTVL.